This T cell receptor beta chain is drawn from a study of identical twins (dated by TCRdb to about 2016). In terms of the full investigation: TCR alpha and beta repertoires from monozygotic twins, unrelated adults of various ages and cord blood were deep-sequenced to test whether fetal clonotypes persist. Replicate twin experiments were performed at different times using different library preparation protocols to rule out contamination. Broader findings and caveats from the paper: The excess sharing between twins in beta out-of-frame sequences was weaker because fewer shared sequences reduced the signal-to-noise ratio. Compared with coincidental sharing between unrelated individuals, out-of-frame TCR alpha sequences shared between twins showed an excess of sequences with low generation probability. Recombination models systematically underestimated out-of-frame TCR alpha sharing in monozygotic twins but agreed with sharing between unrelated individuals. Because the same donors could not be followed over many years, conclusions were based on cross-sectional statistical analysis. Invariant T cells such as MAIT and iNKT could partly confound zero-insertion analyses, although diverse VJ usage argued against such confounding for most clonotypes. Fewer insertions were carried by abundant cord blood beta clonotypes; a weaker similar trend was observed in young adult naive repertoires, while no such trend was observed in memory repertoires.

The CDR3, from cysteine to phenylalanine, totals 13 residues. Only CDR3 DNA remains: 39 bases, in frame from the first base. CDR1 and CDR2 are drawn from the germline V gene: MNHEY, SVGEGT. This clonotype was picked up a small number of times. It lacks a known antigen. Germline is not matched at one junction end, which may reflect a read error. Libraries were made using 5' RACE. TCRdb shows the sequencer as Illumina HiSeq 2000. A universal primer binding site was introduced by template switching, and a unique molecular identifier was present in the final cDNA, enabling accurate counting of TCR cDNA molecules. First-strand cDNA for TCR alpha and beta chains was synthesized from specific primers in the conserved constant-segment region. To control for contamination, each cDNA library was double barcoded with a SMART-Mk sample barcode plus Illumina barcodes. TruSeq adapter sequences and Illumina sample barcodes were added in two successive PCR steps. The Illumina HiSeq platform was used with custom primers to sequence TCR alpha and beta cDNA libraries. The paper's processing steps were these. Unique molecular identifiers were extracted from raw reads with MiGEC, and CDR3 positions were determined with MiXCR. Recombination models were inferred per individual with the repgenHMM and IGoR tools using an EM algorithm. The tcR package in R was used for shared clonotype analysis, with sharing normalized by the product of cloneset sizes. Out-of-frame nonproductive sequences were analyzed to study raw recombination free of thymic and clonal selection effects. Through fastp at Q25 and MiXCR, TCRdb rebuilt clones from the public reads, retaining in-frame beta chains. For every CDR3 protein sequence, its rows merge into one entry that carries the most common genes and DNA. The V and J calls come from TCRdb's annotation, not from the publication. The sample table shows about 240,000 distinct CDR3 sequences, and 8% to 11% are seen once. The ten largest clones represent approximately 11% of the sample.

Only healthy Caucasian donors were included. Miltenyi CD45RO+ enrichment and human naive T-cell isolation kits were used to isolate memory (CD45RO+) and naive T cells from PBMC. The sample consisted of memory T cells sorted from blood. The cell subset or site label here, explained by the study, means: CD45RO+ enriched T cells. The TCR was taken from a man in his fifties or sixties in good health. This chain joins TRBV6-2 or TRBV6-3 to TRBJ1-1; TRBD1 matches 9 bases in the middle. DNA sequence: TGTGCCAACAGTTACGCGGGACAGGGTAAAGCTTTCTTT. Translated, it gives CANSYAGQGKAFF.